This is a list of T cell receptor beta chains from one sample in a study of CD8+ T cells in alopecia areata. Measured with immunoSEQ multiplex PCR; TCRdb has only the in-frame clones, and not every one. Of some 200,000 clones detected, 55% to 75% appear once; the ten largest clones hold about 5.1%. Source: CD4+ T cells sorted from blood, taken at week 24, from a patient treated with tofacitinib. Receptors originate from a human donor with alopecia areata. The CDR3 runs from the conserved cysteine through the conserved F or W. Each record gives: CDR3 DNA, CDR3 protein, clone size, V gene, D gene, J gene. The D gene is left open where the match is weak. Expanded clones are given a class, and other clones once, few, many or no size at all.

CDR3 DNA: TGTGCCAGCAGCTTACCGAACACTGAAGCTTTCTTT
CDR3 protein: CASSLPNTEAFF
clone size: NA
V gene: TRBV5-6
D gene: NA
J gene: TRBJ1-1

CDR3 DNA: TGCGCCAGCAGCTTGGCCGTTAAGGCCCCTGAGGCGATCTTC
CDR3 protein: CASSLAVKAPEAIF
clone size: NA
V gene: TRBV5-1
D gene: NA
J gene: TRBJ2-1

CDR3 DNA: TGTGCCAGCAGCAACCGGGTCCTGGGCTACACCTTC
CDR3 protein: CASSNRVLGYTF
clone size: once
V gene: TRBV21-1
D gene: NA
J gene: TRBJ1-2

CDR3 DNA: TGTGCCATCAGTGGGGGATTGAGGATGAACACTGAAGCTTTCTTT
CDR3 protein: CAISGGLRMNTEAFF
clone size: NA
V gene: TRBV10-3
D gene: NA
J gene: TRBJ1-1

CDR3 DNA: TGCAGCGTTGGATCGGGTAACTATGGCTACACCTTC
CDR3 protein: CSVGSGNYGYTF
clone size: NA
V gene: TRBV29-1
D gene: NA
J gene: TRBJ1-2

CDR3 DNA: TGTGCCAGCAGCGAAGGCACGGAGGGAGGTGAGCAGTACTTC
CDR3 protein: CASSEGTEGGEQYF
clone size: NA
V gene: TRBV9
D gene: NA
J gene: TRBJ2-7

CDR3 DNA: TGCGCCAGCAGCCCCTCCCAGGACACTGAAGCTTTCTTT
CDR3 protein: CASSPSQDTEAFF
clone size: NA
V gene: TRBV4-3
D gene: NA
J gene: TRBJ1-1

CDR3 DNA: TGTGCCAGCAGCGGCTTGAACAGGGGGCGCGGCGCTGGGGCCAACGTCCTGACTTTC
CDR3 protein: CASSGLNRGRGAGANVLTF
clone size: few
V gene: TRBV5-6
D gene: TRBD1
J gene: TRBJ2-6

CDR3 DNA: TGTGCCAGCAGCCCGTCCCGTGACAGCTACGAGCAGTACTTC
CDR3 protein: CASSPSRDSYEQYF
clone size: NA
V gene: TRBV11-3
D gene: NA
J gene: TRBJ2-7

CDR3 DNA: TGTGCCACGGAGCCGGGGGGCCACTCCTACGAGCAGTACTTC
CDR3 protein: CATEPGGHSYEQYF
clone size: NA
V gene: TRBV10-3
D gene: NA
J gene: TRBJ2-7

CDR3 DNA: TGTGCCAGCAGCCAAGAAGCAGGAGCCTATGGCTACACCTTC
CDR3 protein: CASSQEAGAYGYTF
clone size: once
V gene: TRBV4-2
D gene: NA
J gene: TRBJ1-2

CDR3 DNA: TGCGCCAGCAGCTTAGGTCCCGACAGACATATACACTTC
CDR3 protein: CASSLGPDRHIHF
clone size: NA
V gene: TRBV5-1
D gene: NA
J gene: TRBJ2-7

CDR3 DNA: TGTGCCAGTAGTACCATCCCGGGACAGGGTCTTGCTGGGCAGTTCTTC
CDR3 protein: CASSTIPGQGLAGQFF
clone size: few
V gene: TRBV19
D gene: TRBD1
J gene: TRBJ2-1

CDR3 DNA: TGCGCCAGCAGCCAACGGGCAGATAATCAGCCCCAGCATTTT
CDR3 protein: CASSQRADNQPQHF
clone size: once
V gene: TRBV4-1
D gene: NA
J gene: TRBJ1-5

CDR3 DNA: TGTGCCAGCAGCTTGGGGACAGGGGGCTCCCAAGAGACCCAGTACTTC
CDR3 protein: CASSLGTGGSQETQYF
clone size: NA
V gene: TRBV5-4
D gene: TRBD1
J gene: TRBJ2-5

CDR3 DNA: TGTGCCAGCGCACTAGCGGGAGGCACCTACGAGCAGTACTTC
CDR3 protein: CASALAGGTYEQYF
clone size: few
V gene: TRBV6-5
D gene: TRBD2
J gene: TRBJ2-7

CDR3 DNA: TGTGCCACCAGCAGAGCAGCGGACAGGGCCTACGAGCAGTACTTC
CDR3 protein: CATSRAADRAYEQYF
clone size: NA
V gene: TRBV15
D gene: TRBD1
J gene: TRBJ2-7

CDR3 DNA: TGTGCCACCAGCAAGTACCAAGAGACCCAGTACTTC
CDR3 protein: CATSKYQETQYF
clone size: few
V gene: TRBV15
D gene: NA
J gene: TRBJ2-5

CDR3 DNA: TGTGCCAGCAGAGCTGGACAGGTTCACGGCTACACCTTC
CDR3 protein: CASRAGQVHGYTF
clone size: NA
V gene: TRBV6-1
D gene: TRBD1
J gene: TRBJ1-2

CDR3 DNA: TGTGCCAGCAGTGAATTCGCAGGAATCCAAGAGACCCAGTACTTC
CDR3 protein: CASSEFAGIQETQYF
clone size: NA
V gene: TRBV25-1
D gene: NA
J gene: TRBJ2-5

CDR3 DNA: TGTGCCAGCAGGCTCGTCCGGGACTCCTACAATGAGCAGTTCTTC
CDR3 protein: CASRLVRDSYNEQFF
clone size: NA
V gene: TRBV5-4
D gene: NA
J gene: TRBJ2-1

CDR3 DNA: TGCAGCGCTGGGACAGTGAACACTGAAGCTTTCTTT
CDR3 protein: CSAGTVNTEAFF
clone size: few
V gene: TRBV29-1
D gene: TRBD1
J gene: TRBJ1-1

CDR3 DNA: TGTGCCAGCAGCTTCGACTACCACACCGGGGAGCTGTTTTTT
CDR3 protein: CASSFDYHTGELFF
clone size: few
V gene: TRBV11-1
D gene: NA
J gene: TRBJ2-2

CDR3 DNA: TGTGCCAGCAGCTCCAACAGAGAATACGAGCAGTACTTC
CDR3 protein: CASSSNREYEQYF
clone size: few
V gene: TRBV7-9
D gene: NA
J gene: TRBJ2-7

CDR3 DNA: TGCGCCAGCAGCCATCTGGGGCTAGCGGGAGTGGGGGGGGCAGATACGCAGTATTTT
CDR3 protein: CASSHLGLAGVGGADTQYF
clone size: NA
V gene: TRBV4-1
D gene: TRBD2
J gene: TRBJ2-3

CDR3 DNA: TGCGCCAGCAGCCAAGATCCCCTTTCCCGTGGGGCCTACACCTTC
CDR3 protein: CASSQDPLSRGAYTF
clone size: once
V gene: TRBV4-3
D gene: NA
J gene: TRBJ1-2

CDR3 DNA: TGTGCCAGCAGCTTAGGTCAGGTCGGTTTTGAGCAGTACTTC
CDR3 protein: CASSLGQVGFEQYF
clone size: NA
V gene: TRBV11-2
D gene: NA
J gene: TRBJ2-7

CDR3 DNA: TGTGCCAGCAGCCCGAGACAGAGCGCGAACACCGGGGAGCTGTTTTTT
CDR3 protein: CASSPRQSANTGELFF
clone size: NA
V gene: TRBV11-1
D gene: NA
J gene: TRBJ2-2

CDR3 DNA: TGTGCCAGCAGCGTAGACGTGAAGAGGACTGAAGCTTTCTTT
CDR3 protein: CASSVDVKRTEAFF
clone size: NA
V gene: TRBV9
D gene: NA
J gene: TRBJ1-1

CDR3 DNA: TGCGCCAGCAGCCAAGAGGTAGCGGGAGGATTAGATACGCAGTATTTT
CDR3 protein: CASSQEVAGGLDTQYF
clone size: NA
V gene: TRBV4-1
D gene: TRBD2
J gene: TRBJ2-3

CDR3 DNA: TGTGCCAGCAGCTTAGGGGGGGGCCAAGGGTGGAACACTGAAGCTTTCTTT
CDR3 protein: CASSLGGGQGWNTEAFF
clone size: NA
V gene: TRBV7-2
D gene: NA
J gene: TRBJ1-1

CDR3 DNA: TGCAGCGTTGAGTCCCACAGTGACACAGATACGCAGTATTTT
CDR3 protein: CSVESHSDTDTQYF
clone size: NA
V gene: TRBV29-1
D gene: NA
J gene: TRBJ2-3

CDR3 DNA: TGTGCCTGGAGTAGACATATGCCGGGACAGGACACTGAAGCTTTCTTT
CDR3 protein: CAWSRHMPGQDTEAFF
clone size: once
V gene: TRBV30
D gene: TRBD1
J gene: TRBJ1-1

CDR3 DNA: TGTGCCACCAGCAGAGAAGGACTAGCGGGGGGGCAAGAGACCCAGTACTTC
CDR3 protein: CATSREGLAGGQETQYF
clone size: NA
V gene: TRBV15
D gene: TRBD2
J gene: TRBJ2-5

CDR3 DNA: TGTGCCAGCAGCTTGGAGGACAGGGCCGGGGAGACCCAGTACTTC
CDR3 protein: CASSLEDRAGETQYF
clone size: NA
V gene: TRBV5-4
D gene: TRBD1
J gene: TRBJ2-5

CDR3 DNA: TGCAGCGTCGGGGGGGGAATTGCTGGAAACACCATATATTTT
CDR3 protein: CSVGGGIAGNTIYF
clone size: few
V gene: TRBV29-1
D gene: NA
J gene: TRBJ1-3

CDR3 DNA: TGTGCCAGCATCAACAGGGCGAGGACTGAAGCTTTCTTT
CDR3 protein: CASINRARTEAFF
clone size: many
V gene: TRBV28
D gene: NA
J gene: TRBJ1-1

CDR3 DNA: TGTGCCAGCAGCCCTACTAGCGGGGCGAGGACCCAGTACTTC
CDR3 protein: CASSPTSGARTQYF
clone size: few
V gene: TRBV14
D gene: TRBD2
J gene: TRBJ2-5

CDR3 DNA: TGTGCCACCTTAAGGGGGCGAGATGGCTACACCTTC
CDR3 protein: CATLRGRDGYTF
clone size: NA
V gene: TRBV27
D gene: TRBD1
J gene: TRBJ1-2

CDR3 DNA: TGCAGCGTTGAGGCTCAGATTCAAGAGACCCAGTACTTC
CDR3 protein: CSVEAQIQETQYF
clone size: few
V gene: TRBV29-1
D gene: NA
J gene: TRBJ2-5

CDR3 DNA: TGTGCCTGGAGTGCAGGGGGCGATGAAAAACTGTTTTTT
CDR3 protein: CAWSAGGDEKLFF
clone size: NA
V gene: TRBV30
D gene: TRBD1
J gene: TRBJ1-4

CDR3 DNA: TGCGCCAGCAGCCAGAGTCCGGGAGAGACCCAGTACTTC
CDR3 protein: CASSQSPGETQYF
clone size: NA
V gene: TRBV4-3
D gene: NA
J gene: TRBJ2-5

CDR3 DNA: TGCGCCAGCAGCTGGCGGGGAGAGCAGTTCTTC
CDR3 protein: CASSWRGEQFF
clone size: NA
V gene: TRBV5-1
D gene: NA
J gene: TRBJ2-1

CDR3 DNA: TGCGCCAGCAGCTGGACTAGCGGGATCTACGAGCAGTACTTC
CDR3 protein: CASSWTSGIYEQYF
clone size: NA
V gene: TRBV5-1
D gene: TRBD2
J gene: TRBJ2-7

CDR3 DNA: TGCGCCAGCAGCTTGGTCCAAGGTACAGATACGCAGTATTTT
CDR3 protein: CASSLVQGTDTQYF
clone size: NA
V gene: TRBV5-1
D gene: NA
J gene: TRBJ2-3

CDR3 DNA: TGTGCCAGTACAGGAGGGGCCAACTATGGCTACACCTTC
CDR3 protein: CASTGGANYGYTF
clone size: NA
V gene: TRBV19
D gene: NA
J gene: TRBJ1-2

CDR3 DNA: TGCGCCAGCAGCTTAACTGGGGACACTGAAGCTTTCTTT
CDR3 protein: CASSLTGDTEAFF
clone size: few
V gene: TRBV5-1
D gene: NA
J gene: TRBJ1-1

CDR3 DNA: TGTGCCAGCAGTGCAACGGTTGGAGGCACCGGGGAGCTGTTTTTT
CDR3 protein: CASSATVGGTGELFF
clone size: NA
V gene: TRBV9
D gene: NA
J gene: TRBJ2-2

CDR3 DNA: TGTGCCAGCAGTTACTCGGCAGGGCGGTATGGCTACACCTTC
CDR3 protein: CASSYSAGRYGYTF
clone size: NA
V gene: TRBV6-5
D gene: NA
J gene: TRBJ1-2

CDR3 DNA: TGTGCCAGCAGCTTATCTAGCACAGATACGCAGTATTTT
CDR3 protein: CASSLSSTDTQYF
clone size: NA
V gene: TRBV11-1
D gene: NA
J gene: TRBJ2-3

CDR3 DNA: TGTGCCAGCACCCTGGAGGGGGACACTGAAGCTTTCTTT
CDR3 protein: CASTLEGDTEAFF
clone size: NA
V gene: TRBV25-1
D gene: NA
J gene: TRBJ1-1

CDR3 DNA: TGCGCCAGCAGCCTGGATCCCACGACAGGGCCCAATCAGCCCCAGCATTTT
CDR3 protein: CASSLDPTTGPNQPQHF
clone size: NA
V gene: TRBV5-1
D gene: TRBD1
J gene: TRBJ1-5

CDR3 DNA: TGTGCCAGCAGCTTTAGGGGGCCTGTCACAGATACGCAGTATTTT
CDR3 protein: CASSFRGPVTDTQYF
clone size: NA
V gene: TRBV7-2
D gene: TRBD1
J gene: TRBJ2-3

CDR3 DNA: TGCGCCAGCAGCCGTGGGAGGAGCGGGGAGCTGTTTTTT
CDR3 protein: CASSRGRSGELFF
clone size: NA
V gene: TRBV5-1
D gene: NA
J gene: TRBJ2-2

CDR3 DNA: TGTGCCAGCAGCTTCGACAGTTTAAAGGAGCCCCAGCATTTT
CDR3 protein: CASSFDSLKEPQHF
clone size: few
V gene: TRBV7-8
D gene: NA
J gene: TRBJ1-5

CDR3 DNA: TGTGCCAGCAGCCGGAACCTCTACTACGAGCAGTACTTC
CDR3 protein: CASSRNLYYEQYF
clone size: NA
V gene: TRBV6-5
D gene: NA
J gene: TRBJ2-7

CDR3 DNA: TGTGCCTGGAAGGGACAGGGATTCTTTGGCTACACCTTC
CDR3 protein: CAWKGQGFFGYTF
clone size: few
V gene: TRBV30
D gene: TRBD1
J gene: TRBJ1-2

CDR3 DNA: TGTGCCAGCAGCCAAGGGGGCACAGATACGCAGTATTTT
CDR3 protein: CASSQGGTDTQYF
clone size: NA
V gene: TRBV7-6
D gene: NA
J gene: TRBJ2-3

CDR3 DNA: TGCGCCAGCAGCTCGTCGGATAGGGAGACCCAGTACTTC
CDR3 protein: CASSSSDRETQYF
clone size: NA
V gene: TRBV5-1
D gene: NA
J gene: TRBJ2-5

CDR3 DNA: TGCGCCAGCAGCCGGGACTCAGGATCCTACGAGCAGTACTTC
CDR3 protein: CASSRDSGSYEQYF
clone size: NA
V gene: TRBV5-1
D gene: NA
J gene: TRBJ2-7